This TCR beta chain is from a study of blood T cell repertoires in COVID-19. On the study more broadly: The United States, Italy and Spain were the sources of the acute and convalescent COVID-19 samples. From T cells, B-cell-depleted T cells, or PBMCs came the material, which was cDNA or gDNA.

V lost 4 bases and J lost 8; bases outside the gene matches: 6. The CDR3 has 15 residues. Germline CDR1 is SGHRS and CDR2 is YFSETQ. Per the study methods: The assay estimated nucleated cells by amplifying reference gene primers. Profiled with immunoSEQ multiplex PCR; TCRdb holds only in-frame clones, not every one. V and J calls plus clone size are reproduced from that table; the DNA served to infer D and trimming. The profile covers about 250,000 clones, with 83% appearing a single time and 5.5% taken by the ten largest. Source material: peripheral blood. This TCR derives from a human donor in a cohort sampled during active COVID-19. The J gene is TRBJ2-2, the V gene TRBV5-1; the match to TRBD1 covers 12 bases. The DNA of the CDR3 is TGCGCCAGCAGCACCGGGACAGGGGGCAAAGGGGAGCTGTTTTTT. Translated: CASSTGTGGKGELFF. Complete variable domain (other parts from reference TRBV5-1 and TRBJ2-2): KAGVTQTPRYLIKTRGQQVTLSCSPISGHRSVSWYQQTPGQGLQFLFEYFSETQRNKGNFPGRFSGRQFSNSRSEMNVSTLELGDSALYLCASSTGTGGKGELFFGEGSRLTVL.